These T cell receptor beta chains were read from a single sample in a study of cytomegalovirus exposure and HLA in healthy donors. Produced via immunoSEQ multiplex PCR; TCRdb's table is partial and in-frame only. The table has roughly 130,000 clones, about 63% seen once. Input material: PBMCs. The origin of the receptors is a man in his thirties or forties in good health and CMV-seropositive. The CDR3 runs from the conserved cysteine through the conserved F or W. The order of the fields is CDR3 length, J gene, D gene, V gene, clone size, CDR3 DNA, CDR3 protein. The D gene is left open where the match is weak. Size is stated for part of the rows, as once, few or many counts, or as a class when the clone is expanded.

cdr3_length: 16; j_call: TRBJ1-1; d_call: TRBD1; v_call: TRBV25-1; clone_size: -; cdr3_nt: TGTGCCAGCAGAGCCGGGACAGGGAGGAGGTACACTGAAGCTTTCTTT; cdr3_aa: CASRAGTGRRYTEAFF
cdr3_length: 20; j_call: TRBJ2-7; d_call: TRBD2; v_call: TRBV7-8; clone_size: -; cdr3_nt: TGTGCCAGCAGCGGGCCCCGACTAGCGGGATTCAAATCTTTTTCCTACGAGCAGTACTTC; cdr3_aa: CASSGPRLAGFKSFSYEQYF
cdr3_length: 15; j_call: TRBJ1-3; d_call: TRBD1; v_call: TRBV6-1; clone_size: once; cdr3_nt: TGTGCCAGCAATCTAGACAGGGACAATGGAAACACCATATATTTT; cdr3_aa: CASNLDRDNGNTIYF
cdr3_length: 16; j_call: TRBJ1-6; d_call: -; v_call: TRBV4-1; clone_size: -; cdr3_nt: TGCGCCAGCAGCCTCCTCCCCCGGGATAATAATTCACCCCTCCACTTT; cdr3_aa: CASSLLPRDNNSPLHF
cdr3_length: 16; j_call: TRBJ2-3; d_call: -; v_call: TRBV6-1; clone_size: -; cdr3_nt: TGTGCCAGCAGTGCTATAACGGGACTCGGGCCAGATACGCAGTATTTT; cdr3_aa: CASSAITGLGPDTQYF
cdr3_length: 16; j_call: TRBJ2-1; d_call: TRBD2; v_call: TRBV5-1; clone_size: -; cdr3_nt: TGCGCCAGCAGCTTGACCCTATCTAGCGGGAGCAATGAGCAGTTCTTC; cdr3_aa: CASSLTLSSGSNEQFF
cdr3_length: 16; j_call: TRBJ1-5; d_call: -; v_call: TRBV28; clone_size: -; cdr3_nt: TGTGCCAGCAGCCCAGGCGGGAGAGGAGGCAATCAGCCCCAGCATTTT; cdr3_aa: CASSPGGRGGNQPQHF
cdr3_length: 13; j_call: TRBJ1-4; d_call: -; v_call: TRBV18; clone_size: -; cdr3_nt: TGTGCCAGCTCACCACCGGGAGGGGAAAAACTGTTTTTT; cdr3_aa: CASSPPGGEKLFF
cdr3_length: 13; j_call: TRBJ2-4; d_call: -; v_call: TRBV28; clone_size: -; cdr3_nt: TGTGCCACTAAGGGACTCCCCCGAAACATTCAGTACTTC; cdr3_aa: CATKGLPRNIQYF
cdr3_length: 15; j_call: TRBJ1-5; d_call: -; v_call: TRBV6-1; clone_size: -; cdr3_nt: TGTGCCACCGAGCGCGCTTCTTCAGGGGATCAGCCCCAGCATTTT; cdr3_aa: CATERASSGDQPQHF
cdr3_length: 14; j_call: TRBJ1-2; d_call: TRBD1; v_call: TRBV6-5; clone_size: -; cdr3_nt: TGTGCCAGCAGCCCCCGGACAGGGAAATATGGCTACACCTTC; cdr3_aa: CASSPRTGKYGYTF
cdr3_length: 15; j_call: TRBJ2-1; d_call: TRBD1; v_call: TRBV10-3; clone_size: few; cdr3_nt: TGTGCCATTGGGTCTCTCAAGACAGGGGACAATGAGCAGTTCTTC; cdr3_aa: CAIGSLKTGDNEQFF
cdr3_length: 15; j_call: TRBJ2-1; d_call: -; v_call: TRBV7-8; clone_size: once; cdr3_nt: TGTGCCAGCAGCCCTGAGGTACCAGCGGGCAATGAGCAGTTCTTC; cdr3_aa: CASSPEVPAGNEQFF
cdr3_length: 13; j_call: TRBJ1-2; d_call: -; v_call: TRBV4-3; clone_size: -; cdr3_nt: TGCGCCAGCAGCCAAGGCGTTAACTATGGCTACACCTTC; cdr3_aa: CASSQGVNYGYTF
cdr3_length: 16; j_call: TRBJ2-3; d_call: TRBD2; v_call: TRBV7-8; clone_size: few; cdr3_nt: TGTGCCAGCAGCTTAGGTCCTCTAGCGGGCTACGATACGCAGTATTTT; cdr3_aa: CASSLGPLAGYDTQYF
cdr3_length: 17; j_call: TRBJ2-1; d_call: TRBD2; v_call: TRBV19; clone_size: -; cdr3_nt: TGTGCCAGTAGTGGGTTTTGGACTAGCGGGAGTTCTTTTGAGCAGTTCTTC; cdr3_aa: CASSGFWTSGSSFEQFF
cdr3_length: 16; j_call: TRBJ2-1; d_call: -; v_call: TRBV28; clone_size: -; cdr3_nt: TGTGCCAGCAGTCCACCCCTCCGGGAGACCTACAATGAGCAGTTCTTC; cdr3_aa: CASSPPLRETYNEQFF
cdr3_length: 16; j_call: TRBJ1-3; d_call: -; v_call: TRBV10-2; clone_size: few; cdr3_nt: TGCGCCAGCAGTGAGTGGGTGTGGGCCTCTGGAAACACCATATATTTT; cdr3_aa: CASSEWVWASGNTIYF
cdr3_length: 11; j_call: TRBJ1-2; d_call: -; v_call: TRBV19; clone_size: -; cdr3_nt: TGTGCCAGTCACAGAAACTATGGCTACACCTTC; cdr3_aa: CASHRNYGYTF
cdr3_length: 13; j_call: TRBJ2-7; d_call: TRBD1; v_call: TRBV6-1; clone_size: -; cdr3_nt: TGTGCCAGCAGTCAAGGACAGGGTTACGAGCAGTACTTC; cdr3_aa: CASSQGQGYEQYF
cdr3_length: 14; j_call: TRBJ1-1; d_call: -; v_call: TRBV9; clone_size: -; cdr3_nt: TGTGCCAGCACGCCCTCGCCGGTAAACACTGAAGCTTTCTTT; cdr3_aa: CASTPSPVNTEAFF
cdr3_length: 15; j_call: TRBJ1-1; d_call: TRBD1; v_call: TRBV4-1; clone_size: -; cdr3_nt: TGCGCCAGCAGCCAACTACAGGGGGTGAACACTGAAGCTTTCTTT; cdr3_aa: CASSQLQGVNTEAFF
cdr3_length: 16; j_call: TRBJ2-3; d_call: -; v_call: TRBV18; clone_size: -; cdr3_nt: TGTGCCAGCGCGGAGTCACAGGGACCCAGCACAGATACGCAGTATTTT; cdr3_aa: CASAESQGPSTDTQYF
cdr3_length: 18; j_call: TRBJ2-1; d_call: TRBD2; v_call: TRBV4-1; clone_size: -; cdr3_nt: TGCGCCAGCAGCCAAGAGAGTAGCGGGAGGCCCAAAAACAATGAGCAGTTCTTC; cdr3_aa: CASSQESSGRPKNNEQFF
cdr3_length: 16; j_call: TRBJ2-7; d_call: -; v_call: TRBV10-3; clone_size: -; cdr3_nt: TGTGCCATCAGTGAGGCGAAGACTAGATTGGATTACGAGCAGTACTTC; cdr3_aa: CAISEAKTRLDYEQYF
cdr3_length: 14; j_call: TRBJ2-5; d_call: -; v_call: TRBV28; clone_size: -; cdr3_nt: TGTGCCAGCAGTTTGTCGGAGCCTCAAGAGACCCAGTACTTC; cdr3_aa: CASSLSEPQETQYF